A single sample is the source of the 25 T cell receptor beta chains below, sequenced in a study of identical twins. TCRdb passed the 5' RACE reads through MiXCR, listing each CDR3 protein once. The sample lists about 480,000 distinct CDR3 sequences, over 12% occurring once. The sample also formed part of further work on yellow fever vaccine responses in identical twins.

Sequencing used CD4+ T cells sorted from blood. These receptors all come from a woman between 18 and 29 years old in good health.

This clonotype was observed a few times. The genes are TRBV9 and TRBJ1-4, with 10 bases lining up with TRBD1. The V and J ends lost 4 bases and 7 bases, in that order; junction bases with no gene match: 7. In germline, CDR1 is SGDLS, CDR2 YYNGEE. This CDR3 contains 15 residues. This CDR3 is CASSPETGGGEKLFF. The CDR3, as DNA: TGTGCCAGCAGCCCAGAGACAGGGGGCGGTGAAAAACTGTTTTTT.

The CDR3 protein is CASSRQGPYGYTF. CDR3 in DNA: TGTGCCAGCAGCCGGCAGGGACCCTATGGCTACACCTTC. This chain joins TRBV3-1 and TRBJ1-2; D may be TRBD1 (5 bases). The CDR3 consists of 13 residues. Germline lookup yields CDR1 LGHDT and CDR2 YNNKEL (reference sequence). V shed 4 bases and J shed 4 bases, with 10 bases lying between them. Based on the CDR3 plus reference TRBV3-1 and TRBJ1-2, the full variable domain is DTAVSQTPKYLVTQMGNDKSIKCEQNLGHDTMYWYKQDSKKFLKIMFSYNNKELIINETVPNRFSPKSPDKAHLNLHINSLELGDSAVYFCASSRQGPYGYTFGSGTRLTVV.

This clonotype was picked up a small number of times. This chain links TRBV20-1 with TRBJ2-1; 8 nucleotides line up with TRBD2. The CDR3 sequence is 15 residues long. After removal of 2 bases from V and 5 bases from J, the junction contained 8 bases not matched to a gene. The germline V gene has CDR1 DFQATT and CDR2 SNEGSKA (reference sequence). CDR3 residues: CSARQPGLGNNEQFF. The CDR3 coding sequence is TGCAGTGCTAGACAACCGGGACTAGGGAACAATGAGCAGTTCTTC.

This clonotype was counted many times. The chain recombines TRBV3-1 with TRBJ2-1; 7 bases match TRBD2. Germline V lookup: CDR1 LGHDT, CDR2 YNNKEL (reference sequence). The CDR3 is 16 residues long. V gave up 1 base and J gave up 7 bases; unmatched junction bases: 10. CDR3 coding DNA: TGTGCCAGCAGCCAAGTGACCGGGAGGTCCAGGAATGAGCAGTTCTTC. Translated, it gives CASSQVTGRSRNEQFF.

This clonotype was observed a few times. This sequence joins TRBV6-5 and TRBJ1-1; TRBD1 is a possible D gene (5 bases). Germline-derived CDR1 and CDR2 are MNHEY and SVGAGI. The CDR3 is 15 residues long. V dropped 4 bases and J dropped 0 bases, with 12 bases sitting between them. Written as DNA, the CDR3 is TGTGCCAGCAGTTCCCCAACAGGATTGAACACTGAAGCTTTCTTT. This encodes CASSSPTGLNTEAFF.

The genes are TRBV20-1 and TRBJ1-5; 9 nucleotides align to TRBD1. The CDR3 covers 14 residues. CDR1 is DFQATT, CDR2 SNEGSKA, per germline (reference sequence). With V trimmed by 6 bases and J by 4 bases, 7 bases remained unmatched. The CDR3 DNA sequence: TGCAGTGCCCGGGGACAGGGATTGAATCAGCCCCAGCATTTT. Its protein is CSARGQGLNQPQHF.

This clonotype came up many times. CDR3 sequence reads: CASSDPLAGVQETQYF. CDR3 coding DNA: TGTGCCAGCAGTGACCCTCTAGCGGGAGTCCAAGAGACCCAGTACTTC. The gene calls are TRBV25-1 and TRBJ2-5; the match to TRBD2 covers 10 bases. V was clipped by 3 bases and J by 1 base; unmatched bases: 5. This CDR3 has 16 amino acids. Germline V gene data show CDR1 as MGHDK and CDR2 as SYGVNS.

This clonotype was observed a few times. CDR3 nucleotides: TGCGCCAGCAGCCGGTCCGGGACAGGGGCCTCGGAGGAAAAACTGTTTTTT. Protein product: CASSRSGTGASEEKLFF. The chain is built from TRBV5-1 and TRBJ1-4, with 10 bases that match TRBD1. Germline CDR1 reads SGHRS; CDR2 reads YFSETQ. The CDR3 has 17 amino acids. V lost 4 bases and J lost 8; bases outside the gene matches: 14.

This clonotype was seen many times. V gene TRBV5-5 combines with J gene TRBJ2-5, with D maybe TRBD2 (6 bases). The CDR3 loop spans 13 amino acids. Deletions cut 0 bases from V and 5 bases from J, with 8 bases between. From germline, CDR1 is SGHKS and CDR2 YYEKEE (reference sequence). In DNA, the CDR3 is TGTGCCAGCAGCTTGGCTCGGGAGGAGACCCAGTACTTC. Amino acids: CASSLAREETQYF.

This clonotype appeared a few times. This chain joins TRBV20-1 and TRBJ2-7; 7 nucleotides align to TRBD1. V shed 3 bases, J shed 3 bases, and the junction held 2 bases outside the gene matches. The CDR3 loop spans 12 amino acids. The germline gives CDR1 DFQATT, CDR2 SNEGSKA (reference sequence). The CDR3 loop reads CSASTGDYEQYF. The CDR3 DNA sequence: TGCAGTGCTAGCACAGGGGACTACGAGCAGTACTTC.

In its sample, this clonotype was seen a few times. V is TRBV11-1 and J is TRBJ2-3; 10 nucleotides agree with TRBD2. The CDR3 totals 19 residues. The V gene's germline CDR1 is SGHAT and CDR2 FQDESV (reference sequence). The J segment lost 1 base and the V segment lost 4 bases, leaving 14 bases of the junction unmatched. This CDR3 is CASSSYWGLANARTDTQYF. In DNA, the CDR3 is TGTGCCAGCAGCTCGTACTGGGGACTAGCGAACGCCCGCACAGATACGCAGTATTTT.

This clonotype was found many times. The gene calls are TRBV7-6 and TRBJ1-1; D is unresolved. Germline V CDR1 and CDR2: SGHVS, FNYEAQ. The CDR3 totals 14 residues. Deletions cut 0 bases from V and 6 bases from J, with 11 bases between. DNA of the CDR3: TGTGCCAGCAGCTTAGCAGGGTCGATGGCTGAAGCTTTCTTT. Protein product: CASSLAGSMAEAFF.

This clonotype has a handful of counts. The chain joins TRBV7-2 to TRBJ1-4; D unresolved. In germline, CDR1 is SGHTA, CDR2 FQGNSA. The CDR3 consists of 15 residues. V shed 2 bases and J shed 0 bases, with 7 bases lying between them. The CDR3 DNA follows: TGTGCCAGCAGCTTAAGGGCAACAACTAATGAAAAACTGTTTTTT. Protein: CASSLRATTNEKLFF. Full variable domain (missing parts from reference TRBV7-2 and TRBJ1-4): GAGVSQSPSNKVTEKGKDVELRCDPISGHTALYWYRQSLGQGLEFLIYFQGNSAPDKSGLPSDRFSAERTGGSVSTLTIQRTQQEDSAVYLCASSLRATTNEKLFFGSGTQLSVL.

This clonotype was seen only a few times. The chain uses TRBV3-1 and TRBJ2-1; 11 bases fit TRBD2. Germline V CDR1 and CDR2: LGHDT, YNNKEL (reference sequence). CDR3 length: 16 residues. The V gene end was trimmed by 4 bases and the J gene end by 5 bases; junction bases not matched to a gene: 7. The CDR3 DNA sequence: TGTGCCAGCAGCCTCGGGACTAGCGGCCCTGACAATGAGCAGTTCTTC. Protein sequence: CASSLGTSGPDNEQFF.

This rearrangement joins TRBV7-2 to TRBJ2-7; no definite D call. Trimming cost V 5 bases and J 4 bases, with 12 bases left between them. CDR3 size: 13 residues. CDR1 and CDR2 (germline): SGHTA, FQGNSA. CDR3 residues: CASSLHILYEQYF. The CDR3 DNA reads TGTGCCAGCAGCCTCCACATCCTTTACGAGCAGTACTTC. Full variable domain (remainder filled in from reference TRBV7-2 and TRBJ2-7): GAGVSQSPSNKVTEKGKDVELRCDPISGHTALYWYRQSLGQGLEFLIYFQGNSAPDKSGLPSDRFSAERTGGSVSTLTIQRTQQEDSAVYLCASSLHILYEQYFGPGTRLTVT.

This clonotype appeared a few times. CDR3 in DNA: TGCAGTGCTAGAGATCCCCGTTATGCGGTCAATGAGCAGTTCTTC. This translates into CSARDPRYAVNEQFF. The V call is TRBV20-1, the J call TRBJ2-1; no definite D call. With 0 bases removed from V and 6 bases from J, the gap between germline ends came to 15 bases. The germline gives CDR1 DFQATT, CDR2 SNEGSKA (reference sequence). The CDR3 runs to 15 residues.

The sample holds a few counts of this clonotype. The gene calls are TRBV24-1 and TRBJ2-1; D not resolved. The CDR3 sequence is 13 residues long. Germline values: CDR1 KGHDR, CDR2 SFDVKD. V lost 3 bases and J 12 bases, leaving 14 bases between the germline ends. The CDR3 sequence: CATSDPRLGSQFF. DNA for the CDR3: TGTGCCACCAGTGATCCCCGGCTTGGGTCGCAGTTCTTC.

The rearrangement joins TRBV2 to TRBJ2-5; D may be TRBD1 or TRBD2 (6 bases each). V lost 3 bases and J lost 4, with 12 bases in between. Per the germline V gene, CDR1 is SNHLY and CDR2 is FYNNEI. This CDR3 spans 14 amino acids. The DNA of the CDR3 is TGTGCCAGCAGTGAGGAGGGGGGAAGAGAGACCCAGTACTTC. Translated: CASSEEGGRETQYF.

J is TRBJ2-3 and V is TRBV20-1; D unresolved. This CDR3 is built from 12 residues. Trimming stripped 7 bases from V and 2 bases from J, with 10 bases between. CDR1 is DFQATT and CDR2 is SNEGSKA in the germline V gene (reference sequence). The CDR3 reads CSVSTVTDTQYF. Here the CDR3 DNA reads TGCAGTGTCAGTACCGTCACAGATACGCAGTATTTT.

J is TRBJ2-3 and V is TRBV5-6; 8 nucleotides line up with TRBD2. After removal of 1 base from V and 2 bases from J, the junction contained 15 bases not matched to a gene. Germline V lookup: CDR1 SGHDT, CDR2 YYEEEE. The CDR3 consists of 19 residues. CDR3 sequence: CASSLPGGGTGGITDTQYF. The CDR3 region has the DNA TGTGCCAGCAGCTTGCCCGGCGGAGGGACGGGGGGGATCACAGATACGCAGTATTTT. Full variable domain (remainder filled in from reference TRBV5-6 and TRBJ2-3): DAGVTQSPTHLIKTRGQQVTLRCSPKSGHDTVSWYQQALGQGPQFIFQYYEEEERQRGNFPDRFSGHQFPNYSSELNVNALLLGDSALYLCASSLPGGGTGGITDTQYFGPGTRLTVL.

This chain connects TRBV24-1 to TRBJ2-1, with no clear D. Per germline, CDR1 KGHDR and CDR2 SFDVKD. Trimming took 5 bases from V and 4 from J, leaving 5 bases between them. The CDR3 loop spans 12 amino acids. The CDR3 DNA is TGTGCCACCAGTGCCCGTTACAATGAGCAGTTCTTC. It translates to CATSARYNEQFF.

The gene calls are TRBV2 and TRBJ1-5; TRBD1 might be the D (5 bases). This CDR3 region has 17 residues. CDR1 and CDR2 from the germline V gene are SNHLY and FYNNEI. Trimming stripped 4 bases from V and 0 bases from J, with 16 bases between. The CDR3 protein is CASSVLQVPYSNQPQHF. CDR3 DNA sequence: TGTGCCAGCAGTGTTTTACAGGTACCATATAGCAATCAGCCCCAGCATTTT.

The V and J genes are TRBV7-8 and TRBJ1-1; no clear D gene. Per the germline V gene, CDR1 is SGHVS and CDR2 is FQNEAQ. V lost 7 bases and J lost 3, with 12 bases in between. This CDR3 has 13 residues. The CDR3 DNA reads TGTGCCAGCACCCCCCTGGGGTACACTGAAGCTTTCTTT. It codes for CASTPLGYTEAFF.

This clonotype was observed a handful of times. DNA for the CDR3: TGCGCCAGCAGCTTTAACGGGGGCACCGGGGAGCTGTTTTTT. It yields the protein CASSFNGGTGELFF. The chain is built from TRBV5-1 and TRBJ2-2; TRBD2 might be the D (6 bases). The CDR3 runs 14 residues. V lost 2 bases and J lost 4, with 9 bases in between. Germline CDR1 SGHRS, CDR2 YFSETQ.

This clonotype was seen a handful of times. This chain connects TRBV20-1 to TRBJ1-1; D not certain. The CDR3 has 14 amino acids. Germline V gene sequence: CDR1 DFQATT, CDR2 SNEGSKA (reference sequence). Between the trimmed V and J ends, which lost 6 bases and 3 bases, there was a span of 17 bases. The CDR3 DNA reads as TGCAGTGCCCGTTCGGGAGCGGGAGACACTGAAGCTTTCTTT. Its protein is CSARSGAGDTEAFF.